The following is a TCR beta chain sequence with its context. Its antigen is not identified. Only in-frame clones appear in the TCRdb table, and some are missing; sequencing was by immunoSEQ multiplex PCR. This table holds about 2.3 million clones, around 92% found once. These data come from a study of shared clonotypes between healthy human individuals. Study-wide results and caveats: Researchers sampled blood only, noting tissue repertoires likely differ. Clonotypes shared by all four sorted-subset donors had higher generation probabilities than non-shared clonotypes. Generally, naive subsets (rather than memory subsets) showed larger estimated richness.

The receptor comes from a young man in good health. Some clones in this sample may be carry-over from other donors' samples. Specimen: naive CD4+ T cells from PBMCs. Documented subset: CD45RA+ positively selected.

For the CDR3, the DNA is TGCGCCAGCCACAGGGGCCGGGGTGGCACAGATACGCAGTATTTT. This codes for CASHRGRGGTDTQYF. The chain links TRBV5-1 to TRBJ2-3, with 7 bases fitting TRBD1. After removal of 7 bases from V and 1 base from J, the junction contained 9 bases not matched to a gene. This CDR3 contains 15 residues. CDR1 is SGHRS and CDR2 is YFSETQ in the germline V gene.